A single sample gave rise to the 19 T cell receptor beta chains below, sequenced in a study of cytomegalovirus exposure and HLA in healthy donors. TCRdb's copy holds only in-frame clones and misses some; the assay was immunoSEQ multiplex PCR. The sample has under 250,000 clones; 70% to 90% are singletons. Sequencing was performed on PBMCs. The receptors here all came from a woman under 30 in good health and CMV-seronegative.

This clone was detected a few times. V and J are TRBV4-1 and TRBJ2-7, with D unresolved. The CDR3 extends over 14 amino acids. Trimming took 1 base from V and 1 from J, leaving 8 bases between them. The germline V gene has CDR1 MGHRA and CDR2 YSYEKL. CDR3 sequence (DNA): TGCGCCAGCAGCCAAGCCCGTGGGTCCTACGAGCAGTACTTC. It yields the protein CASSQARGSYEQYF.

The chain carries TRBV6-5 and TRBJ2-7; D uncertain. CDR3 length: 15 residues. Germline CDR1 is MNHEY and CDR2 is SVGAGI. V lost 2 bases to trimming and J lost 0 bases, with 11 bases between them. CDR3 nucleotide sequence: TGTGCCAGCAGTTACAGGGTGGCCAGCTCCTACGAGCAGTACTTC. It translates to CASSYRVASSYEQYF.

The genes are TRBV7-8 and TRBJ2-5; D unresolved. V lost 3 bases, J lost 0 bases, and 8 bases lay in between. CDR1 and CDR2 (germline): SGHVS, FQNEAQ. CDR3 length: 14 residues. The CDR3 region is CASSFTSYQETQYF. CDR3 bases: TGTGCCAGCAGCTTTACGTCCTACCAAGAGACCCAGTACTTC.

The gene calls are TRBV4-1 and TRBJ2-1, with D unresolved. The germline CDR1 and CDR2 sequences are MGHRA and YSYEKL. V shed 0 bases and J shed 3 bases, with 9 bases lying between them. The CDR3 covers 15 residues. The CDR3 DNA reads as TGCGCCAGCAGCCAAGAGTGGGCCAACTACAATGAGCAGTTCTTC. Residues: CASSQEWANYNEQFF.

The chain employs TRBV7-8 and TRBJ2-7; possible D gene TRBD1, 5 bases. Per the germline V gene, CDR1 is SGHVS and CDR2 is FQNEAQ. The CDR3 sequence is 13 residues long. Trimming took 1 base from V and 3 from J, leaving 7 bases between them. The CDR3 spells CASSLVGDYEQYF. CDR3 DNA: TGTGCCAGCAGCTTAGTAGGGGACTACGAGCAGTACTTC. The whole variable domain, remainder taken from reference TRBV7-8 and TRBJ2-7, is GAGVSQSPRYKVAKRGQDVALRCDPISGHVSLFWYQQALGQGPEFLTYFQNEAQLDKSGLPSDRFFAERPEGSVSTLKIQRTQQEDSAVYLCASSLVGDYEQYFGPGTRLTVT.

The rearrangement joins TRBV4-2 to TRBJ1-2; TRBD1 aligns across 8 bases. Losses at the gene ends were 1 base for V and 4 bases for J; bases not matched to a gene: 8. CDR1 is LGHNA and CDR2 is YNFKEQ in the germline V gene. This CDR3 spans 16 amino acids. Here the CDR3 reads CASSQAGQAASYGYTF. As DNA, the CDR3 is TGTGCCAGCAGCCAAGCGGGACAGGCTGCTTCCTATGGCTACACCTTC.

Only one count was recorded for this clone. The chain uses TRBV2 and TRBJ2-5; D ambiguous. Germline V gives CDR1 SNHLY, CDR2 FYNNEI. The V end was cut by 3 bases, the J end by 2 bases, with 10 bases between. This CDR3 contains 14 residues. CDR3 DNA sequence: TGTGCCAGCAGTGAGAACAGTCCACAAGAGACCCAGTACTTC. Translated: CASSENSPQETQYF.

The chain uses TRBV30 and TRBJ1-6; tentatively, D is TRBD1 (5 bases). The V gene's germline CDR1 is GTSNPN and CDR2 SVGIG (reference sequence). The CDR3 contains 11 residues. Trimming pared 0 bases from V and 18 bases from J, leaving 12 bases between. The CDR3 protein is CAWSVGGKSHF. The CDR3, as DNA: TGTGCCTGGAGTGTTGGGGGGAAATCCCACTTT.

This clone was seen only a few times. The rearrangement links TRBV2 to TRBJ1-4; 8 bases are a match to TRBD1. In germline, CDR1 is SNHLY, CDR2 FYNNEI. Unmatched junction bases numbered 18, after V lost 3 bases and J lost 3 bases. There are 20 residues in the CDR3. CDR3 nucleotides: TGTGCCAGCAGTGACCCCACTGCTTGGACAGGGCTTGGGGCTAATGAAAAACTGTTTTTT. Amino acids: CASSDPTAWTGLGANEKLFF.

V and J are TRBV7-2 and TRBJ1-5, with 8 bases fitting TRBD1. Per germline, CDR1 SGHTA and CDR2 FQGNSA. The ends lost 1 base at V and 6 bases at J; junction bases unmatched: 14. This CDR3 has 18 residues. The chain's CDR3 is CASSLGRISTGGSQPQHF. The CDR3 nucleotides are TGTGCCAGCAGCTTAGGCCGTATTTCAACAGGGGGGAGTCAGCCCCAGCATTTT.

The gene calls are TRBV9 and TRBJ2-3; D is unclear. The CDR3 has 13 amino acids. Germline values: CDR1 SGDLS, CDR2 YYNGEE. The ends were cut back, 2 bases at V and 4 bases at J, with 8 bases in the middle. In DNA, the CDR3 is TGTGCCAGCAGCGTGGCGCCCTCAGATACGCAGTATTTT. Translation: CASSVAPSDTQYF.

The chain is built from TRBV9 and TRBJ2-3, with D perhaps matching TRBD2 (7 bases). This CDR3 spans 16 amino acids. V was cut by 0 bases and J by 2 bases, with 13 bases left in between. Germline V gives CDR1 SGDLS, CDR2 YYNGEE. The CDR3 DNA sequence: TGTGCCAGCAGCGTAGAGGCGGGGGCGTACACAGATACGCAGTATTTT. This translates into CASSVEAGAYTDTQYF. Looking up the rest from reference TRBV9 and TRBJ2-3 gives the full variable domain: DSGVTQTPKHLITATGQRVTLRCSPRSGDLSVYWYQQSLDQGLQFLIQYYNGEERAKGNILERFSAQQFPDLHSELNLSSLELGDSALYFCASSVEAGAYTDTQYFGPGTRLTVL.

CDR3 in DNA: TGCGCCAGCATCGTCGGGGCGGGCTCTTCCTACTACAATGAGCAGTTCTTC. It codes for CASIVGAGSSYYNEQFF. The chain uses TRBV5-1 and TRBJ2-1, with D possibly called TRBD1 or TRBD2 (5 bases each). The CDR3 contains 17 residues. Germline assignment: CDR1 SGHRS and CDR2 YFSETQ. Trimming shortened V by 6 bases and J by 3 bases, and 22 bases separated the two germline ends.

This clone was counted between two and nine times. The rearrangement joins TRBV2 to TRBJ1-6; D is perhaps TRBD1 (6 bases). CDR1 and CDR2 (germline): SNHLY, FYNNEI. This CDR3 has 13 residues. Trimming took off 6 bases at V and 7 bases at J, with 10 bases between the two ends. The CDR3 is CASSGQHNSPLHF. CDR3 DNA sequence: TGTGCCAGCAGCGGACAGCACAATTCACCCCTCCACTTT.

The chain employs TRBV29-1 and TRBJ1-5; D call uncertain. From germline, CDR1 is SQVTM and CDR2 ANQGSEA. This CDR3 has 13 amino acids. The V and J ends lost 5 bases and 3 bases respectively, with 11 bases between them. This CDR3 reads CSVSFGVNQPQHF. In DNA form, the CDR3 reads TGCAGCGTTAGTTTCGGGGTCAATCAGCCCCAGCATTTT.

J is TRBJ2-5 and V is TRBV30; D is unresolved. The CDR3 is 11 residues long. Germline CDR1 reads GTSNPN; CDR2 reads SVGIG (reference sequence). Trimming took off 6 bases at V and 2 bases at J, with 7 bases between the two ends. CDR3: CACVIQETQYF. The CDR3 nucleotides read TGTGCCTGCGTTATTCAAGAGACCCAGTACTTC.

This clone was counted once. The chain is built from TRBV7-2 and TRBJ2-5, with 8 bases fitting TRBD2. The CDR3 loop spans 14 amino acids. The V gene end was trimmed by 5 bases and the J gene end by 4 bases; junction bases not matched to a gene: 6. CDR1 is SGHTA, CDR2 FQGNSA, per germline. The CDR3 region is CASSRRGGAETQYF. CDR3 DNA: TGTGCCAGCAGCCGTCGGGGGGGCGCAGAGACCCAGTACTTC.

The gene calls are TRBV30 and TRBJ1-1; 10 positions agree with TRBD1. Germline V gives CDR1 GTSNPN, CDR2 SVGIG (reference sequence). The CDR3 has 13 residues. Here the CDR3 reads CATDRGGSAEAFF. In DNA form, the CDR3 reads TGTGCTACGGACAGGGGGGGATCGGCTGAAGCTTTCTTT.

The chain carries TRBV9 and TRBJ2-5; 13 nucleotides match TRBD2. The CDR3 extends over 17 amino acids. Looked up from germline, CDR1 is SGDLS and CDR2 is YYNGEE. Unmatched junction bases numbered 6, after V lost 1 base and J lost 3 bases. CDR3 region: CASSVKQGTSGKETQYF. The CDR3 nucleotides are TGTGCCAGCAGCGTAAAGCAGGGGACTAGCGGGAAAGAGACCCAGTACTTC.